Listed here are 25 T cell receptor beta chains from one sample, sequenced in a study of identical twins. TCRdb re-derived calls from the 5' RACE reads in MiXCR, one entry per CDR3 protein. The sample lists about 220,000 distinct CDR3 sequences; around 6.9% were seen once. These sequences were also reported in another study, on yellow fever vaccine responses in identical twins.

Specimen: memory (CD45RO+) T cells sorted from blood. These TCRs come from a woman aged 18-29 years in good health.

CDR3 coding DNA: TGCAGTGCTAGATCAGGGATCGGCTCTGGGGCCAACGTCCTGACTTTC. This gives the protein CSARSGIGSGANVLTF. The chain links TRBV20-1 to TRBJ2-6; possibly TRBD1 for D (5 bases). The CDR3 sequence is 16 residues long. Germline V gene sequence: CDR1 DFQATT, CDR2 SNEGSKA (reference sequence). Trimming pared 2 bases from V and 0 bases from J, leaving 11 bases between.

This clonotype has more than one count but fewer than ten. The chain has TRBV10-3 and TRBJ2-2; a possible D gene is TRBD1 (6 bases). CDR3 length: 15 amino acids. The V and J ends lost 5 bases and 4 bases respectively, with 14 bases between them. In germline, CDR1 is ENHRY, CDR2 SYGVKD. CDR3 loop: CAISPHQGTTGELFF. The DNA for the CDR3 is TGTGCCATCAGTCCCCATCAGGGGACCACCGGGGAGCTGTTTTTT.

This rearrangement joins TRBV11-2 to TRBJ1-6; TRBD1 matches 7 bases. V trimming: 7 bases; J trimming: 6 bases; junction bases outside the gene matches: 6. Looked up from germline, CDR1 is SGHAT and CDR2 is FQNNGV. The CDR3 is 14 amino acids. CDR3 sequence: CASNRQGTNSPLHF. DNA of the CDR3: TGTGCCAGCAACAGACAGGGCACTAATTCACCCCTCCACTTT.

This clonotype appeared many times. The rearrangement joins TRBV12-3 or TRBV12-4 to TRBJ1-6; the D is unclear. CDR3 length equals 15 residues. V lost 6 bases and J lost 9, with 18 bases in between. The CDR3 DNA reads TGTGCCAGCAGCACCGGGGTGGGCAGTAGTTCACCCCTCCACTTT. It codes for CASSTGVGSSSPLHF.

This clonotype came up a few times. The genes are TRBV7-9 and TRBJ2-7; TRBD1 matches 7 bases. V lost 5 bases to trimming and J lost 3 bases; unmatched junction nucleotides: 7. This CDR3 has 14 amino acids. Germline CDR1 and CDR2: SEHNR and FQNEAQ (reference sequence). CDR3 amino acids: CASSPPRGNYEQYF. The CDR3 DNA is TGTGCCAGCAGCCCACCCAGGGGGAACTACGAGCAGTACTTC.

V and J are TRBV10-3 and TRBJ2-5; D is ambiguous. The CDR3 consists of 11 residues. The V and J ends lost 3 bases and 5 bases respectively, with 4 bases between them. Germline V lookup: CDR1 ENHRY, CDR2 SYGVKD. CDR3 protein: CAISDGETQYF. CDR3 sequence (DNA): TGTGCCATCAGTGATGGGGAGACCCAGTACTTC.

In its sample, this clonotype was seen a few times. The rearrangement joins TRBV30 to TRBJ2-2; D may be TRBD2 (6 bases). The CDR3 extends over 14 amino acids. The germline V and J ends were trimmed by 4 bases and 2 bases, with 11 bases remaining between them. CDR1 and CDR2 (germline): GTSNPN, SVGIG (reference sequence). The CDR3 DNA follows: TGTGCCTGGATGCGGGACTCAAACACCGGGGAGCTGTTTTTT. It encodes CAWMRDSNTGELFF.

This clonotype was detected ten times or more. This chain joins TRBV7-2 and TRBJ1-1; D is undetermined. This CDR3 has 14 residues. CDR1 is SGHTA, CDR2 FQGNSA, per germline. Trimming pared 4 bases from V and 6 bases from J, leaving 15 bases between. The CDR3 is CASSSSVLLAEAFF. CDR3 coding DNA: TGTGCCAGCAGCTCCTCAGTTCTTTTGGCTGAAGCTTTCTTT.

This clonotype was picked up many times. V is TRBV29-1 and J is TRBJ2-3; no clear D gene. V lost 7 bases and J 0 bases, leaving 8 bases between the germline ends. CDR3 size: 12 residues. CDR1 SQVTM and CDR2 ANQGSEA come from the germline V gene. CDR3 in amino acids: CSGQESTDTQYF. The DNA for the CDR3 is TGCAGCGGGCAGGAAAGCACAGATACGCAGTATTTT.

This clonotype appeared a few times. The rearrangement uses TRBV30 and TRBJ2-1; 9 nucleotides agree with TRBD1. This CDR3 comprises 13 residues. Germline V lookup: CDR1 GTSNPN, CDR2 SVGIG (reference sequence). V trimming: 4 bases; J trimming: 10 bases; junction bases outside the gene matches: 8. The CDR3, as DNA: TGTGCCTGGACCCCATCCGGGACAGGGGAGCAGTTCTTC. It is translated as CAWTPSGTGEQFF.

A few counts support this clonotype. The chain combines TRBV20-1 with TRBJ2-3; D unresolved. V lost 1 base, J lost 5 bases, and 4 bases lay in between. The CDR3 spans 11 residues. Germline V gene sequence: CDR1 DFQATT, CDR2 SNEGSKA (reference sequence). As DNA, the CDR3 is TGCAGTGCTAGAGGACTAGATACGCAGTATTTT. Protein product: CSARGLDTQYF.

This clonotype has a count of ten or more. This rearrangement joins TRBV12-3 or TRBV12-4 to TRBJ2-2, with unresolved D. The CDR3 loop spans 13 amino acids. The V gene lost 7 bases and the J gene lost 0 bases, with 6 bases spanning the gap. DNA for the CDR3: TGTGCCAGCACCTACCCGAACACCGGGGAGCTGTTTTTT. Translating gives CASTYPNTGELFF.

This clonotype was counted only a few times. In DNA form, the CDR3 reads TGTGCCAGCAGTTCGGAGAGACTAGCGGGAAGGTTCCACGAGCAGTACTTC. Residues: CASSSERLAGRFHEQYF. The chain couples TRBV12-3 or TRBV12-4 to TRBJ2-7, with 11 positions matching TRBD2. The trim removed 4 bases at V and 5 bases at J, leaving 13 bases unmatched. CDR3 size: 17 residues.

This clonotype was recorded a few times. The J gene is TRBJ2-2, the V gene TRBV12-3 or TRBV12-4, with 12 bases that match TRBD2. This CDR3 spans 16 amino acids. After removal of 3 bases from V and 6 bases from J, the junction contained 5 bases not matched to a gene. This chain's CDR3 is CASSLQLAGGAGELFF. CDR3 bases: TGTGCCAGCAGTTTGCAACTAGCGGGAGGTGCCGGGGAGCTGTTTTTT.

This clonotype was observed many times. The chain links TRBV7-9 to TRBJ2-7, with D maybe TRBD2 (6 bases). V dropped 7 bases and J dropped 4 bases, with 8 bases sitting between them. CDR1 SEHNR and CDR2 FQNEAQ come from the germline V gene (reference sequence). This CDR3 contains 11 residues. CDR3: CASIGGYEQYF. CDR3 bases: TGTGCCAGCATTGGAGGGTACGAGCAGTACTTC.

This clonotype turned up a few times. The rearrangement links TRBV12-3 or TRBV12-4 to TRBJ1-2, with TRBD1 as a possible D gene (6 bases). This CDR3 spans 14 amino acids. V was pared by 1 base and J by 0 bases, with 6 bases between. The CDR3 nucleotides are TGTGCCAGCAGTTTAGGGACAGCTAACTATGGCTACACCTTC. Translating gives CASSLGTANYGYTF.

This clonotype was recorded many times. The gene calls are TRBV20-1 and TRBJ2-1; D gene uncertain. The germline gives CDR1 DFQATT, CDR2 SNEGSKA (reference sequence). V shed 0 bases and J shed 6 bases, with 9 bases lying between them. The CDR3 is 13 residues long. DNA of the CDR3: TGCAGTGCTAGAGATCCTTGGGCCAATGAGCAGTTCTTC. It yields the protein CSARDPWANEQFF.

This clonotype came up a few times. The rearrangement links TRBV28 to TRBJ1-2; D perhaps matches TRBD1 (5 bases). Per germline, CDR1 MDHEN and CDR2 SYDVKM. CDR3 length: 15 amino acids. V was trimmed by 5 bases and J by 2 bases, leaving 15 bases between them. The DNA for the CDR3 is TGTGCCAGCAGTCTCGAAGGGGCCTCGAACTATGGCTACACCTTC. This encodes CASSLEGASNYGYTF.

This clonotype has just a few counts. The rearrangement uses TRBV27 and TRBJ2-6; D is possibly TRBD2 (6 bases). The V gene lost 8 bases and the J gene lost 2 bases, with 10 bases spanning the gap. The germline V gene has CDR1 MNHEY and CDR2 SMNVEV (reference sequence). The CDR3 has 14 amino acids. In DNA, the CDR3 is TGTGCCAGCGGATCGGGAGCTGGGGCCAACGTCCTGACTTTC. Translating gives CASGSGAGANVLTF.

The chain joins TRBV27 to TRBJ2-1, with D perhaps assigned TRBD1 or TRBD2 (7 bases each). This CDR3 region has 12 residues. The V gene's germline CDR1 is MNHEY and CDR2 SMNVEV (reference sequence). Trimming left V 3 bases short and J 11 bases short, with 11 bases between. CDR3 loop: CASSFQGGKQFF. CDR3 bases: TGTGCCAGCAGTTTCCAGGGGGGGAAGCAGTTCTTC.

This clonotype occurred many times. The CDR3 loop is CASSLGRLTEQFF. The CDR3 DNA follows: TGTGCCAGCAGCCTAGGGAGGCTTACTGAGCAGTTCTTC. V and J are TRBV6-1 and TRBJ2-1; D possibly corresponds to TRBD2 (6 bases). CDR3 length: 13 residues. Germline CDR1 is MNHNS and CDR2 is SASEGT. Trimming stripped 6 bases from V and 9 bases from J, with 15 bases between.

In this sample, this clonotype turned up many times. The rearrangement uses TRBV4-2 and TRBJ2-2, with D hard to call. Germline CDR1 LGHNA, CDR2 YNFKEQ. V was trimmed by 1 base and J by 7 bases, leaving 10 bases between them. The CDR3 totals 14 residues. The CDR3 reads CASSQVVEIGELFF. The CDR3 DNA is TGTGCCAGCAGCCAAGTAGTAGAGATCGGGGAGCTGTTTTTT.

In its sample, this clonotype was seen a few times. The chain is built from TRBV3-1 and TRBJ1-2, with a tentative D call TRBD1 (6 bases). Germline V gene sequence: CDR1 LGHDT, CDR2 YNNKEL (reference sequence). Between the trimmed V and J ends, which lost 4 bases and 1 base, there was a span of 13 bases. This CDR3 is built from 15 residues. The CDR3 is CASSLLKDSNYGYTF. CDR3 sequence (DNA): TGTGCCAGCAGCCTCTTAAAGGACAGTAACTATGGCTACACCTTC.

This clonotype has more than one count but fewer than ten. The V call is TRBV20-1, the J call TRBJ1-2; D might be TRBD1 (5 bases). The CDR3 spans 14 residues. V was clipped by 4 bases and J by 6 bases, with 18 bases between them. Germline values: CDR1 DFQATT, CDR2 SNEGSKA (reference sequence). CDR3 coding DNA: TGCAGTGCTAATCGCCGCGGGACGGAGAATGGCTACACCTTC. Translation: CSANRRGTENGYTF.

This clonotype appeared many times. The chain has TRBV29-1 and TRBJ2-1; D unclear. Germline V gene data show CDR1 as SQVTM and CDR2 as ANQGSEA. Trimming removed 5 bases at V and 0 bases at J, with 2 bases between. The CDR3 loop spans 11 amino acids. CDR3 DNA sequence: TGCAGCGTTCACTCCTACAATGAGCAGTTCTTC. Translated, it gives CSVHSYNEQFF.